The 29 T cell receptor beta chains below come from one sample, sequenced in a study of post-analysis software for immune sequencing data. Findings and caveats of the study: Elevated frequency relative to controls characterized four to six TRBV segments in patients, TRBV5-6, TRBV5-1 and TRBV20-1 among them.

Unique molecular identifiers featured in each of the TCR beta cDNA libraries. TCRdb called the PCR reads again in MiXCR, with one record for every CDR3 protein. The sample lists about 770,000 distinct CDR3 sequences, approximately 44% seen once, with 4.9% in the top ten. These receptors are not linked to any known antigen. Sequencing was done on a sample of blood. The source of these receptors is a girl under 18 with multiple sclerosis.

This chain links TRBV10-3 with TRBJ2-6; D not certain. The ends were cut back, 6 bases at V and 0 bases at J, with 6 bases in the middle. The CDR3 contains 14 residues. From germline, CDR1 is ENHRY and CDR2 SYGVKD. CDR3 loop: CAIRTSSGANVLTF. As DNA, the CDR3 is TGTGCCATCAGAACAAGCTCTGGGGCCAACGTCCTGACTTTC.

This rearrangement joins TRBV12-3 or TRBV12-4 to TRBJ1-2; D remains ambiguous. This CDR3 is 15 amino acids long. V lost 1 base, J lost 5 bases, and 14 bases lay in between. CDR3 protein: CASSLGRGNPYGYTF. The DNA for the CDR3 is TGTGCCAGCAGTTTAGGGCGGGGTAATCCATATGGCTACACCTTC.

This clonotype has just a few counts. The gene calls are TRBV28 and TRBJ2-7, with D possibly TRBD2 on 6 matching bases. The end of the DNA aligns better with TRBJ2-1, so the J call may be wrong. Germline V lookup: CDR1 MDHEN, CDR2 SYDVKM. The CDR3 is 16 residues long. DNA of the CDR3: TGTGCCAGCAGCAACCCCGGGACTTCCAATAGGGATGAGCAGTTCTTC. Translation: CASSNPGTSNRDEQFF.

The J gene is TRBJ2-5, the V gene TRBV13, with D possibly TRBD2 on 5 matching bases. The J call is in doubt because the DNA end fits TRBJ2-7 better. Germline CDR1 is PRHDT and CDR2 is FYEKMQ (reference sequence). The CDR3 is made up of 12 amino acids. This chain's CDR3 is CASSFAGHEQYF. CDR3 nucleotide sequence: TGTGCCAGCAGCTTTGCGGGCCACGAGCAGTACTTC.

The J gene is TRBJ2-5, the V gene TRBV6-2 or TRBV6-3, with TRBD1 identical over 10 bases. The better agreement between TRBJ2-7 and the DNA end casts doubt on the J call. The CDR3 contains 14 residues. Germline V lookup: CDR1 MNHEY, CDR2 SVGEGT. CDR3 DNA sequence: TGTGCCAGCAGTATGACAGGGGGCCAGGACGAGCAGTACTTC. Amino acid sequence: CASSMTGGQDEQYF.

The chain is built from TRBV7-9 and TRBJ2-7; 9 bases agree with TRBD2. The CDR3 is made up of 15 amino acids. V lost 3 bases to trimming and J lost 4 bases; unmatched junction nucleotides: 7. Germline CDR1 SEHNR, CDR2 FQNEAQ (reference sequence). DNA for the CDR3: TGTGCCAGCAGCTTTACCGAGACTAGCGGATACGAGCAGTACTTC. Amino acids: CASSFTETSGYEQYF.

This clonotype was counted only a few times. The chain uses TRBV6-5 and TRBJ1-2; no firm D call. V was trimmed by 6 bases and J by 0 bases, leaving 5 bases between them. There are 12 residues in the CDR3. The germline V gene encodes CDR1 MNHEY and CDR2 SVGAGI. CDR3 loop: CASREANYGYTF. CDR3 bases: TGTGCCAGCAGGGAAGCTAACTATGGCTACACCTTC.

The gene calls are TRBV6-5 and TRBJ2-6; TRBD1 agrees at 7 bases. There are 15 residues in the CDR3. Germline CDR1 and CDR2: MNHEY and SVGAGI. V was clipped by 6 bases and J by 0 bases; unmatched bases: 2. The CDR3 nucleotides are TGTGCCAGCAGGAGGGACAGCTCTGGGGCCAACGTCCTGACTTTC. Protein product: CASRRDSSGANVLTF.

V and J are TRBV7-9 and TRBJ1-1; tentative D call: TRBD1 (5 bases). Trimming left V 1 base short and J 4 bases short, with 13 bases between. The CDR3 sequence is 15 residues long. The germline V gene encodes CDR1 SEHNR and CDR2 FQNEAQ (reference sequence). CDR3 sequence: CASSLDGRGGTEAFF. Here the CDR3 DNA reads TGTGCCAGCAGCTTAGACGGGCGGGGGGGCACTGAAGCTTTCTTT.

The chain is built from TRBV24-1 and TRBJ2-5, with 9 bases matching TRBD1. V shed 9 bases and J 5 bases; nucleotides not matched to a gene: 6. The CDR3 extends over 13 amino acids. Germline V gives CDR1 KGHDR, CDR2 SFDVKD. CDR3: CATGDRVTETQYF. The CDR3 DNA follows: TGTGCCACCGGGGACAGGGTAACGGAGACCCAGTACTTC.

This chain joins TRBV6-5 and TRBJ1-2; no reliable D call. The V gene lost 7 bases and the J gene lost 2 bases, with 14 bases spanning the gap. The CDR3 is 14 amino acids. The V gene's germline CDR1 is MNHEY and CDR2 SVGAGI. The CDR3, as DNA: TGTGCCAGCAACCCCGGAGGAGAGAACTATGGCTACACCTTC. Translation gives CASNPGGENYGYTF.

This clonotype has more than one count but fewer than ten. The chain links TRBV4-3 to TRBJ2-3, with 11 positions matching TRBD2. The CDR3 contains 17 residues. Germline V gene sequence: CDR1 LGHNA, CDR2 YSLEER. Trimming at V came to 3 bases and at J to 8 bases, leaving 13 bases not matched to a gene. CDR3 nucleotides: TGCGCCAGCAGCCAGAACATAGGGACTAGCGGCCTTGTTACGCAGTATTTT. Encoded protein: CASSQNIGTSGLVTQYF.

The rearrangement uses TRBV24-1 and TRBJ2-3, with D possibly matching TRBD1 (6 bases). The germline CDR1 and CDR2 sequences are KGHDR and SFDVKD. The V end lost 0 bases, the J end lost 4 bases, and 10 bases lay between the germline ends. The CDR3 extends over 15 amino acids. CDR3 in amino acids: CATSDLPDSADTQYF. The CDR3 nucleotides are TGTGCCACCAGTGATTTGCCGGACAGCGCAGATACGCAGTATTTT.

This clonotype appeared a few times. This chain uses TRBV20-1 with TRBJ1-2; D is ambiguous. Trimming cost V 2 bases and J 0 bases, with 4 bases left between them. Germline lookup yields CDR1 DFQATT and CDR2 SNEGSKA (reference sequence). The CDR3 covers 12 residues. The CDR3 DNA sequence: TGCAGTGCTAGAAAGGCTAACTATGGCTACACCTTC. Translating it yields CSARKANYGYTF.

This clonotype has just a few counts. The J gene is TRBJ2-5, the V gene TRBV24-1; TRBD1 matches at 7 bases. The J call may be faulty, since TRBJ2-7 better matches the DNA end. Germline assignment: CDR1 KGHDR and CDR2 SFDVKD. The CDR3 consists of 21 residues. CDR3 sequence (DNA): TGTGCCACCAGTGGGGGTGGGGCCACAGGGGTCGATCCTTTTAAGCCCTACGAGCAGTACTTC. Amino acid sequence: CATSGGGATGVDPFKPYEQYF.

The rearrangement joins TRBV7-2 to TRBJ2-7; D is unclear. V dropped 4 bases and J dropped 2 bases, with 12 bases sitting between them. The V gene's germline CDR1 is SGHTA and CDR2 FQGNSA. CDR3 length: 14 amino acids. CDR3 in amino acids: CTSSSPSPPYEQYF. As DNA, the CDR3 is TGTACCAGCAGCTCCCCTAGTCCTCCCTACGAGCAGTACTTC.

In its sample, this clonotype was seen a few times. The chain employs TRBV20-1 and TRBJ2-4, with no clear D. V was trimmed by 5 bases and J by 2 bases, leaving 10 bases between them. Germline CDR1 DFQATT, CDR2 SNEGSKA (reference sequence). CDR3 length: 13 residues. CDR3 in amino acids: CSAWLRPKNIQYF. DNA for the CDR3: TGCAGTGCTTGGCTGCGGCCCAAAAACATTCAGTACTTC.

A few counts support this clonotype. This chain connects TRBV12-3 or TRBV12-4 to TRBJ1-2; 9 bases map to TRBD1. J was trimmed by 5 bases and V by 5 bases; bases with no gene match: 9. This CDR3 has 15 amino acids. CDR3 nucleotide sequence: TGTGCCAGCAGTATTCCGGGACAGGGCCCTTATGGCTACACCTTC. As protein: CASSIPGQGPYGYTF.

The rearrangement links TRBV20-1 to TRBJ2-5; D possibly corresponds to TRBD1 (6 bases). CDR3 length: 13 amino acids. V gave up 8 bases and J gave up 0 bases, with 13 bases separating them. CDR1 and CDR2 (germline): DFQATT, SNEGSKA (reference sequence). CDR3 DNA: TGCAGTCCCAAATACAGGGACCAAGAGACCCAGTACTTC. It specifies CSPKYRDQETQYF.

This clonotype was counted between two and nine times. Here the CDR3 DNA reads TGTGCCAGCAGCTTAGAGGGGCGGGATACCGAGCAGTACTTC. This codes for CASSLEGRDTEQYF. V and J are TRBV11-3 and TRBJ2-5; tentative D call: TRBD2 (6 bases). The J call may be faulty, since TRBJ2-7 better matches the DNA end. The CDR3 length is 14 residues. Germline V gives CDR1 SGHNT, CDR2 YENEEA.

This clonotype was seen once. The gene calls are TRBV28 and TRBJ2-1; the match to TRBD2 covers 10 bases. The CDR3 is 17 amino acids. V lost 3 bases to trimming and J lost 5 bases; unmatched junction nucleotides: 10. Looked up from germline, CDR1 is MDHEN and CDR2 is SYDVKM. DNA for the CDR3: TGTGCCAGCAGTTTTTCTTGGCGGCTAGCGGGAGACAATGAGCAGTTCTTC. The encoded protein is CASSFSWRLAGDNEQFF.

This clonotype has a count of ten or more. V gene TRBV7-2 combines with J gene TRBJ2-7, with 13 bases identical to TRBD2. CDR1 is SGHTA and CDR2 is FQGNSA in the germline V gene. V lost 1 base, J lost 5 bases, and 2 bases stayed unmatched. There are 15 residues in the CDR3. The CDR3 is CASSLGTSGSDEQYF. The CDR3 bases are TGTGCCAGCAGCTTAGGGACTAGCGGGAGTGACGAGCAGTACTTC. The whole variable domain, filled in from reference TRBV7-2 and TRBJ2-7, reads GAGVSQSPSNKVTEKGKDVELRCDPISGHTALYWYRQSLGQGLEFLIYFQGNSAPDKSGLPSDRFSAERTGGSVSTLTIQRTQQEDSAVYLCASSLGTSGSDEQYFGPGTRLTVT.

The chain carries TRBV29-1 and TRBJ2-1, with D possibly TRBD2 on 6 matching bases. V was pared by 4 bases and J by 10 bases, with 23 bases between. From germline, CDR1 is SQVTM and CDR2 ANQGSEA. The CDR3 length is 15 residues. CDR3 region: CSVVQGAIYGGEQFF. The CDR3 DNA follows: TGCAGCGTTGTCCAGGGTGCTATTTACGGAGGGGAGCAGTTCTTC.

In this sample, this clonotype turned up a few times. In nucleotides, the CDR3 is TGTGCCAGCAGCCCCCGACTAGCTGTTGATACGCAGTATTTT. Translating it yields CASSPRLAVDTQYF. The chain combines TRBV7-2 with TRBJ2-3; 7 bases agree with TRBD2. This CDR3 has 14 amino acids. Germline-derived CDR1 and CDR2 are SGHTA and FQGNSA. V gave up 5 bases and J gave up 6 bases; unmatched junction bases: 8.

The rearrangement links TRBV12-3 or TRBV12-4 to TRBJ2-6; possibly TRBD1 for D (7 bases). The CDR3 covers 16 residues. Trimming cost V 8 bases and J 4 bases, with 18 bases left between them. CDR3 region: CASGYPGGTGANVLTF. CDR3 DNA sequence: TGTGCCAGCGGTTACCCAGGGGGGACAGGGGCCAACGTCCTGACTTTC.

This clonotype was seen a handful of times. The chain employs TRBV15 and TRBJ1-4; no reliable D call. CDR1 LNHNV and CDR2 YYDKDF come from the germline V gene (reference sequence). The length of the CDR3 is 17 residues. V was cut by 0 bases and J by 7 bases, with 18 bases left in between. The DNA of the CDR3 is TGTGCCACCAGCAGAGATTTGAGGAGGGCGCAGGCTGAAAAACTGTTTTTT. It is translated as CATSRDLRRAQAEKLFF.

V is TRBV4-1 and J is TRBJ2-3, with a tentative D call TRBD1 (5 bases). The germline gives CDR1 MGHRA, CDR2 YSYEKL. The CDR3 spans 14 residues. The V gene lost 4 bases and the J gene lost 2 bases, with 10 bases spanning the gap. Here the CDR3 reads CASSPTDTTDTQYF. CDR3 in DNA: TGCGCCAGCAGCCCGACAGATACCACAGATACGCAGTATTTT.

This clonotype appeared a few times. The V gene is TRBV6-6, the J gene TRBJ2-7; 13 bases line up with TRBD2. Trimming at V came to 0 bases and at J to 5 bases, leaving 7 bases not matched to a gene. The germline gives CDR1 MNHNY, CDR2 SVGAGI (reference sequence). The length of the CDR3 is 17 residues. Written as DNA, the CDR3 is TGTGCCAGCAGTTACTCCCGACTAGCGGGAGGTAAAAACGAGCAGTACTTC. It translates to CASSYSRLAGGKNEQYF.

V usage is TRBV20-1 and J usage is TRBJ2-3; 16 positions match TRBD2. V trimming: 6 bases; J trimming: 1 base; junction bases outside the gene matches: 10. Germline assignment: CDR1 DFQATT and CDR2 SNEGSKA (reference sequence). The CDR3 extends over 18 amino acids. The CDR3 is CSALPGLAGGPGTDTQYF. The CDR3 DNA reads TGCAGTGCCCTCCCGGGACTAGCGGGAGGGCCGGGCACAGATACGCAGTATTTT.